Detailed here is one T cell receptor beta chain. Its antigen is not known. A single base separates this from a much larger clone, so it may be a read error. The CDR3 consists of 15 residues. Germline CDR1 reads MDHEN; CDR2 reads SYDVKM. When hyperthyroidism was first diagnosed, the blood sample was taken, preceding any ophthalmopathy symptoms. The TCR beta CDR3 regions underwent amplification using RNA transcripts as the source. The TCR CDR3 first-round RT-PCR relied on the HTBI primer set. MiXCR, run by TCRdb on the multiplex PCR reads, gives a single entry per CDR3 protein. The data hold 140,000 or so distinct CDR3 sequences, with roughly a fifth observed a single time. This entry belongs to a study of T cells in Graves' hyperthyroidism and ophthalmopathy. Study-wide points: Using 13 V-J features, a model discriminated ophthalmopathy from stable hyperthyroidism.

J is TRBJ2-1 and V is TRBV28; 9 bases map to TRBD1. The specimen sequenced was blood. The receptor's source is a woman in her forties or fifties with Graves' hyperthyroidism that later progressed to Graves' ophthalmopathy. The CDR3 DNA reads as TGTGTCAGCAGAGAGCCGGGACAGGGATTGTATGAGCAGTTCTTC. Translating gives CVSREPGQGLYEQFF. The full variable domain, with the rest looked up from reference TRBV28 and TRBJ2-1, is DVKVTQSSRYLVKRTGEKVFLECVQDMDHENMFWYRQDPGLGLRLIYFSYDVKMKEKGDIPEGYSVSREKKERFSLILESASTNQTSMYLCVSREPGQGLYEQFFGPGTRLTVL.